One sample yielded the 25 T cell receptor beta chains listed below, sequenced in a study of CD8 T cells in ankylosing spondylitis. Broader study findings: Ankylosing spondylitis blood appeared to carry a characteristic TCR beta motif of 7 or 8 highly homologous variants.

These receptors' targets are unknown. MiXCR, applied by TCRdb to the 5' RACE reads, yields one record per CDR3 protein. This table holds some 840,000 distinct CDR3 sequences, approximately 12% found once. The sample comprised blood, either unsorted or a sorted T cell fraction (not recorded which). Receptors originate from a male donor with ankylosing spondylitis.

The V call is TRBV20-1, the J call TRBJ2-7, with D unclear. In germline, CDR1 is DFQATT, CDR2 SNEGSKA (reference sequence). There are 13 residues in the CDR3. V lost 3 bases to trimming and J lost 4 bases, with 13 bases between them. The DNA of the CDR3 is TGCAGTGCTAGGAAGGGAACCTTTTACGAGCAGTACTTC. It yields the protein CSARKGTFYEQYF.

This rearrangement joins TRBV15 to TRBJ2-7; D is unresolved. Per germline, CDR1 LNHNV and CDR2 YYDKDF (reference sequence). This CDR3 comprises 12 residues. Trimming left V 0 bases short and J 7 bases short, with 7 bases between. Here the CDR3 reads CATSRDEREQYF. The CDR3, as DNA: TGTGCCACCAGCAGAGATGAAAGGGAGCAGTACTTC. The variable domain in full, with the rest retrieved from reference TRBV15 and TRBJ2-7, is DAMVIQNPRYQVTQFGKPVTLSCSQTLNHNVMYWYQQKSSQAPKLLFHYYDKDFNNEADTPDNFQSRRPNTSFCFLDIRSPGLGDTAMYLCATSRDEREQYFGPGTRLTVT.

The J gene is TRBJ2-5, the V gene TRBV11-2, with TRBD2 matching over 7 bases. The length of the CDR3 is 14 residues. CDR1 SGHAT and CDR2 FQNNGV come from the germline V gene. V lost 5 bases, J lost 5 bases, and 8 bases stayed unmatched. As DNA, the CDR3 is TGTGCCAGCAGCCCAGCGGGGCGAGGGGAGACCCAGTACTTC. Translation gives CASSPAGRGETQYF.

The chain carries TRBV7-2 and TRBJ2-7, with 8 bases that match TRBD2. The CDR3 is 13 amino acids. Losses at the gene ends were 3 bases for V and 6 bases for J; bases not matched to a gene: 4. Looked up from germline, CDR1 is SGHTA and CDR2 is FQGNSA. CDR3: CASSFYRGGEQYF. The CDR3 DNA is TGTGCCAGCAGCTTCTATCGGGGGGGCGAGCAGTACTTC.

This clonotype came up many times. V is TRBV20-1 and J is TRBJ1-2; D remains ambiguous. CDR3 length: 13 residues. Germline V lookup: CDR1 DFQATT, CDR2 SNEGSKA (reference sequence). V lost 1 base, J lost 5 bases, and 11 bases lay in between. CDR3 sequence reads: CSARADRNYGYTF. Here the CDR3 DNA reads TGCAGTGCTAGAGCCGATCGAAATTATGGCTACACCTTC.

V usage is TRBV7-2 and J usage is TRBJ1-4; 9 bases map to TRBD1. J was trimmed by 8 bases and V by 8 bases; bases with no gene match: 6. This CDR3 region has 13 residues. The germline V gene encodes CDR1 SGHTA and CDR2 FQGNSA. The CDR3 DNA is TGTGCCAGCCGAAGACAGGGGGGAGAAAAACTGTTTTTT. This sequence encodes CASRRQGGEKLFF.

The chain uses TRBV27 and TRBJ1-4; weak D call: TRBD1 (5 bases). The V and J ends lost 6 bases and 6 bases respectively, with 11 bases between them. Germline-derived CDR1 and CDR2 are MNHEY and SMNVEV (reference sequence). The CDR3 has 13 amino acids. CDR3 DNA: TGTGCCAGCAGCCGGGACGCCTATGAAAAACTGTTTTTT. It codes for CASSRDAYEKLFF.

This clonotype has just a few counts. The CDR3 DNA reads as TGCAGTGCTAGCCTAGGTCCCTACGAGCAGTACTTC. Its protein product is CSASLGPYEQYF. This rearrangement joins TRBV20-1 to TRBJ2-7; no clear D. V was cut by 3 bases and J by 2 bases, with 8 bases left in between. The germline V gene has CDR1 DFQATT and CDR2 SNEGSKA (reference sequence). The CDR3 runs to 12 residues.

V gene TRBV11-3 combines with J gene TRBJ2-6; D is unclear. Germline CDR1 and CDR2: SGHNT and YENEEA. The CDR3 is 15 residues long. V lost 0 bases, J lost 4 bases, and 7 bases lay in between. CDR3 sequence: CASSLDPAGANVLTF. DNA of the CDR3: TGTGCCAGCAGCTTAGATCCCGCGGGGGCCAACGTCCTGACTTTC. Complete variable domain (other parts from reference TRBV11-3 and TRBJ2-6): EAGVVQSPRYKIIEKKQPVAFWCNPISGHNTLYWYLQNLGQGPELLIRYENEEAVDDSQLPKDRFSAERLKGVDSTLKIQPAELGDSAVYLCASSLDPAGANVLTFGAGSRLTVL.

V usage is TRBV4-2 and J usage is TRBJ1-5; D uncertain. V dropped 0 bases and J dropped 4 bases, with 4 bases sitting between them. There are 13 residues in the CDR3. CDR1 LGHNA and CDR2 YNFKEQ come from the germline V gene. CDR3 sequence (DNA): TGTGCCAGCAGCCAAGATGTTAATCAGCCCCAGCATTTT. This codes for CASSQDVNQPQHF.

This clonotype was seen once. The chain is built from TRBV2 and TRBJ1-5, with D tentatively TRBD1 (5 bases). This CDR3 region has 12 residues. In germline, CDR1 is SNHLY, CDR2 FYNNEI. The V end lost 9 bases, the J end lost 6 bases, and 12 bases lay between the germline ends. CDR3 sequence: CASKGVTQPQHF. The CDR3 bases are TGTGCCAGTAAAGGGGTGACTCAGCCCCAGCATTTT.

This clonotype was counted once. The chain has TRBV7-8 and TRBJ2-7; TRBD2 aligns across 7 bases. V lost 4 bases and J lost 5; bases outside the gene matches: 8. Germline loops: CDR1 SGHVS, CDR2 FQNEAQ. The CDR3 contains 14 residues. The CDR3 here is CASSSWDYPHEQYF. CDR3 bases: TGTGCCAGCAGCTCTTGGGACTATCCACACGAGCAGTACTTC.

This clonotype showed up many times. V gene TRBV12-3 or TRBV12-4 combines with J gene TRBJ2-3; unclear D gene. The CDR3 spans 14 residues. The V gene lost 5 bases and the J gene lost 1 base, with 10 bases spanning the gap. In nucleotides, the CDR3 is TGTGCCAGCAGTCCCAGGCGCCGCACAGATACGCAGTATTTT. Translating it yields CASSPRRRTDTQYF.

The V call is TRBV5-1, the J call TRBJ2-1; 11 bases match TRBD1. The germline gives CDR1 SGHRS, CDR2 YFSETQ. Germline trimming cut 4 bases from V and 10 bases from J; bases unmatched to any gene: 4. The CDR3 is made up of 13 amino acids. CDR3 sequence: CASSMDRGQEQFF. The CDR3 DNA reads TGCGCCAGCAGCATGGACAGGGGGCAAGAGCAGTTCTTC.

This clonotype was observed a few times. V usage is TRBV5-1 and J usage is TRBJ2-2; D uncertain. This CDR3 has 13 residues. Trimming removed 4 bases at V and 5 bases at J, with 9 bases between. Germline loops: CDR1 SGHRS, CDR2 YFSETQ. The CDR3 nucleotides read TGCGCCAGCAGCCCCTTGTTTACCGGGGAGCTGTTTTTT. Amino acid sequence: CASSPLFTGELFF.

This clonotype was seen only a few times. The CDR3 loop is CASSFQLTGNTIYF. The CDR3 nucleotides read TGTGCCAGCAGCTTCCAGTTGACTGGAAACACCATATATTTT. The chain recombines TRBV7-2 with TRBJ1-3; the D is unclear. V was pared by 3 bases and J by 2 bases, with 8 bases between. The CDR3 extends over 14 amino acids. CDR1 is SGHTA, CDR2 FQGNSA, per germline.

In its sample, this clonotype was seen a few times. The genes are TRBV12-3 or TRBV12-4 and TRBJ1-2; weak D call: TRBD1 (5 bases). The V gene lost 3 bases and the J gene lost 7 bases, with 9 bases spanning the gap. The CDR3 loop spans 12 amino acids. CDR3 DNA: TGTGCCAGCAGTTTGTTCGGGACTGGCTACACCTTC. Encoded protein: CASSLFGTGYTF.

This clonotype came up a few times. The chain recombines TRBV20-1 with TRBJ2-3; tentatively, D is TRBD2 (6 bases). The CDR3 is made up of 14 amino acids. CDR1 is DFQATT and CDR2 is SNEGSKA in the germline V gene (reference sequence). V lost 3 bases, J lost 3 bases, and 13 bases lay in between. CDR3 amino acids: CSASGRERTDTQYF. The CDR3 coding sequence is TGCAGTGCTAGTGGGCGGGAAAGGACAGATACGCAGTATTTT.

V is TRBV20-1 and J is TRBJ1-6; D gene ambiguous. This CDR3 region has 14 residues. V gave up 2 bases and J gave up 3 bases, with 8 bases separating them. CDR1 and CDR2 (germline): DFQATT, SNEGSKA (reference sequence). Written as DNA, the CDR3 is TGCAGTGCTAGAAGGAGTTTCTATAATTCACCCCTCCACTTT. Encoded protein: CSARRSFYNSPLHF.

This clonotype came up a few times. The V call is TRBV6-2 or TRBV6-3, the J call TRBJ2-1; the D is unclear. The CDR3 runs 12 residues. Germline V gene data show CDR1 as MNHEY and CDR2 as SVGEGT. The V end was cut by 4 bases, the J end by 7 bases, with 8 bases between. The chain's CDR3 is CASSSLVNEQFF. CDR3 nucleotides: TGTGCCAGCAGTTCACTTGTAAATGAGCAGTTCTTC.

This clonotype was counted a few times. The rearrangement links TRBV20-1 to TRBJ2-1; the match to TRBD2 covers 11 bases. V trimming: 2 bases; J trimming: 7 bases; junction bases outside the gene matches: 10. The CDR3 loop spans 16 amino acids. Germline V CDR1 and CDR2: DFQATT, SNEGSKA (reference sequence). The CDR3 sequence: CSARPLGLAVRNEQFF. The CDR3 nucleotides are TGCAGTGCTAGACCCTTGGGACTAGCGGTAAGGAATGAGCAGTTCTTC.

This clonotype was observed a handful of times. CDR3 loop: CSAKGQGSRAFF. CDR3 bases: TGCAGTGCTAAGGGACAGGGATCACGAGCTTTCTTT. This chain joins TRBV20-1 and TRBJ1-1; 9 bases match TRBD1. The germline CDR1 and CDR2 sequences are DFQATT and SNEGSKA (reference sequence). The CDR3 contains 12 residues. With 4 bases clipped from V and 10 bases from J, the junction kept 7 bases outside the gene matches.

The chain recombines TRBV29-1 with TRBJ2-1; 9 positions match TRBD2. With 7 bases clipped from V and 7 bases from J, the junction kept 14 bases outside the gene matches. The CDR3 loop spans 15 amino acids. Germline V CDR1 and CDR2: SQVTM, ANQGSEA. The CDR3: CSGLQPGLAMNEQFF. The CDR3 DNA reads as TGCAGCGGACTCCAACCGGGACTAGCAATGAATGAGCAGTTCTTC.

This clonotype was recorded a few times. The chain has TRBV11-2 and TRBJ2-6; D is perhaps TRBD1 (5 bases). The germline V gene has CDR1 SGHAT and CDR2 FQNNGV. The CDR3 totals 18 residues. The V end lost 2 bases, the J end lost 4 bases, and 18 bases lay between the germline ends. The CDR3 DNA is TGTGCCAGCAGCTTATCCCCCAGGGAAGGTACCGGGGCCAACGTCCTGACTTTC. As protein: CASSLSPREGTGANVLTF.

This rearrangement joins TRBV27 to TRBJ2-4, with TRBD2 matching 8 bases. V lost 2 bases, J lost 6 bases, and 9 bases stayed unmatched. Germline CDR1 is MNHEY and CDR2 is SMNVEV (reference sequence). This CDR3 has 16 residues. CDR3 sequence reads: CASSLVPGGLGNIQYF. CDR3 bases: TGTGCCAGCAGTTTAGTACCGGGGGGGCTGGGAAACATTCAGTACTTC.